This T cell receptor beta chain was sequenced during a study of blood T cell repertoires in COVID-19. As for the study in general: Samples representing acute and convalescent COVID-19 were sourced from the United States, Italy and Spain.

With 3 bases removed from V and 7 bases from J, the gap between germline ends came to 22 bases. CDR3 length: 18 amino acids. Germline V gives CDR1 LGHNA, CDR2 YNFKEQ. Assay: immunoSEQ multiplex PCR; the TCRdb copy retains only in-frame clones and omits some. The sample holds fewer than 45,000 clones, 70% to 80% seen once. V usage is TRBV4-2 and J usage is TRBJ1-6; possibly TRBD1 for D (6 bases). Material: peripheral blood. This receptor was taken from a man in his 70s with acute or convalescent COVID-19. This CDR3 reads CASSHPHRESMRNSPLHF. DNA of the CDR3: TGTGCCAGCAGCCACCCTCACAGGGAGAGCATGAGGAATTCACCCCTCCACTTT.